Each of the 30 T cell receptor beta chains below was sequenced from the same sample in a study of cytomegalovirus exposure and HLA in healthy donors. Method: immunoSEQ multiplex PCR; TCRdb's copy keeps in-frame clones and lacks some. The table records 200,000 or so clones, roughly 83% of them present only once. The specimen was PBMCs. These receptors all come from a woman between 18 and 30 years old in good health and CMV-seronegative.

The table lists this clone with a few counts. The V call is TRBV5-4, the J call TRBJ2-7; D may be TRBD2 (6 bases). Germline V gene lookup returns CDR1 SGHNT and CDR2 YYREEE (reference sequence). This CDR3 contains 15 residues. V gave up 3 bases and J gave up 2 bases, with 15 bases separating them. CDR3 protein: CASSWNGGLAYEQYF. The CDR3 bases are TGTGCCAGCAGCTGGAACGGAGGGCTAGCCTACGAGCAGTACTTC.

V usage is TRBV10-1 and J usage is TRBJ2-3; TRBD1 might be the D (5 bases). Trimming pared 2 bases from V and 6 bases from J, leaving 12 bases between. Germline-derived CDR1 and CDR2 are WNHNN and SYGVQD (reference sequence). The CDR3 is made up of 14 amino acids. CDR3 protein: CASSEGAIEDTQYF. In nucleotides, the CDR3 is TGCGCCAGCAGTGAGGGGGCGATCGAGGATACGCAGTATTTT.

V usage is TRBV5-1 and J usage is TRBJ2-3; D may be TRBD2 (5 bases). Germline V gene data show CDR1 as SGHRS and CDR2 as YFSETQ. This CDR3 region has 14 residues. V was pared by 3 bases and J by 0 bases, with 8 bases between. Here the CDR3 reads CASSSDLSTDTQYF. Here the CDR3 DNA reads TGCGCCAGCAGCTCGGACTTAAGCACAGATACGCAGTATTTT. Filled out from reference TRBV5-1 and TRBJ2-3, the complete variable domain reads KAGVTQTPRYLIKTRGQQVTLSCSPISGHRSVSWYQQTPGQGLQFLFEYFSETQRNKGNFPGRFSGRQFSNSRSEMNVSTLELGDSALYLCASSSDLSTDTQYFGPGTRLTVL.

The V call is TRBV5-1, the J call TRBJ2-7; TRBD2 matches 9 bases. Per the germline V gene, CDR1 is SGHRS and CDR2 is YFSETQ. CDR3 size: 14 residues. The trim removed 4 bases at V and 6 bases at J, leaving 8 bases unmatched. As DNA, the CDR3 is TGCGCCAGCAGCCCGCGGGAGGGCCCGAGCGAGCAGTACTTC. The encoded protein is CASSPREGPSEQYF.

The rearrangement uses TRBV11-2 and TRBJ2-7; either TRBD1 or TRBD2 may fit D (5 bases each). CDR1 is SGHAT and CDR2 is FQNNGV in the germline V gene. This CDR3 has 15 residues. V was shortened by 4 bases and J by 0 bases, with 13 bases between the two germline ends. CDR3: CASSSLGRASYEQYF. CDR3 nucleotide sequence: TGTGCCAGCAGCTCTCTGGGGCGGGCCTCCTACGAGCAGTACTTC.

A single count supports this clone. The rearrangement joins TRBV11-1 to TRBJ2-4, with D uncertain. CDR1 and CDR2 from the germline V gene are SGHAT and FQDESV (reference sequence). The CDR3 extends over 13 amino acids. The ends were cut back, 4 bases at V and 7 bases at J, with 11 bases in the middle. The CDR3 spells CASSSTGSNIQYF. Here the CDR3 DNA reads TGTGCCAGCAGCTCGACGGGCAGCAACATTCAGTACTTC.

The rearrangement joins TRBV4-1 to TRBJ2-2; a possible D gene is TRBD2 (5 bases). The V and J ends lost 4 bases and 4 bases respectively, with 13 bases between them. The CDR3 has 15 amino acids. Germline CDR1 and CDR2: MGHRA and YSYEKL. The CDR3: CASSRTFGSTGELFF. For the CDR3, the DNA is TGCGCCAGCAGCCGGACTTTTGGATCCACCGGGGAGCTGTTTTTT.

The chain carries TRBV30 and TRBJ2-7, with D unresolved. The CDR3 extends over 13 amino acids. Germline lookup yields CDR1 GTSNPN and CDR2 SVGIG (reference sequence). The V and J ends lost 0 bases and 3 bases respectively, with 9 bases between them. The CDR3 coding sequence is TGTGCCTGGAGTGTCCGCCGAGACTACGAGCAGTACTTC. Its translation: CAWSVRRDYEQYF.

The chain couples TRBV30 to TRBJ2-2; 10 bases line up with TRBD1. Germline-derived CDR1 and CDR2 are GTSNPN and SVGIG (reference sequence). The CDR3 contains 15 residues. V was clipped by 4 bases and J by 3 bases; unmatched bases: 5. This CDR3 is CAWIRGTGDTGELFF. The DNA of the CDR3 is TGTGCCTGGATACGGGGGACAGGGGACACCGGGGAGCTGTTTTTT.

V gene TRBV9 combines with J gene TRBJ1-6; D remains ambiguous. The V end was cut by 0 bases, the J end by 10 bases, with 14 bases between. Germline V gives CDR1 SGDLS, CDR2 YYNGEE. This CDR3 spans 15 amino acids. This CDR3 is CASSVDQGMGSPLHF. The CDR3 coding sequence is TGTGCCAGCAGCGTAGATCAAGGGATGGGGTCACCCCTCCACTTT.

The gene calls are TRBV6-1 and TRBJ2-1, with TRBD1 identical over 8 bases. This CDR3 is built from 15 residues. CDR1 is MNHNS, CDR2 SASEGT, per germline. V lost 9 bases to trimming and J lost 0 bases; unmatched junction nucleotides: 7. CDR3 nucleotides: TGTGCCAGTGAGAAAGGACAGGGCTCCTACAATGAGCAGTTCTTC. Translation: CASEKGQGSYNEQFF.

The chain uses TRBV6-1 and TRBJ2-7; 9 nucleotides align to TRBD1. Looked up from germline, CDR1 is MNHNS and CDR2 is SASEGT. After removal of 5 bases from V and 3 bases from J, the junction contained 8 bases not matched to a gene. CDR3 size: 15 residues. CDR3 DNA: TGTGCCAGCAGTCCCTGGGACAGGGAGGACTACGAGCAGTACTTC. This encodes CASSPWDREDYEQYF.

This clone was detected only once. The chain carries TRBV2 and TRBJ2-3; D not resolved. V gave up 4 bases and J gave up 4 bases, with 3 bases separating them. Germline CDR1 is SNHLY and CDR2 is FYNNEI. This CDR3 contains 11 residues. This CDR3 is CASSAADTQYF. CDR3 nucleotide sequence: TGTGCCAGCAGTGCGGCAGATACGCAGTATTTT.

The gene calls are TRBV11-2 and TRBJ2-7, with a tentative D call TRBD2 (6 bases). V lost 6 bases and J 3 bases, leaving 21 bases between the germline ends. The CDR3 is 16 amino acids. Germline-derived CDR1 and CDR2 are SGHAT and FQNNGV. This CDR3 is CASRGATGTGVYEQYF. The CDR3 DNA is TGTGCCAGCAGAGGTGCCACCGGGACTGGGGTCTACGAGCAGTACTTC.

The CDR3 reads CASRKPGLATDNEQFF. The CDR3 nucleotides read TGTGCCAGCAGGAAGCCGGGACTAGCGACTGACAATGAGCAGTTCTTC. The chain couples TRBV7-2 to TRBJ2-1; 10 positions agree with TRBD2. Germline CDR1 reads SGHTA; CDR2 reads FQGNSA. This CDR3 comprises 16 residues. The junction had 10 bases not matched to a gene; V was cut back by 6 bases and J by 5 bases.

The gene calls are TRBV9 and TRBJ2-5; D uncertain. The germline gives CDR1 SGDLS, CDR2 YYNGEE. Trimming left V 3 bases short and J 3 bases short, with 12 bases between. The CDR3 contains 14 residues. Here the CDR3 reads CASSEDHAKETQYF. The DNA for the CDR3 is TGTGCCAGCAGCGAGGACCACGCCAAAGAGACCCAGTACTTC.

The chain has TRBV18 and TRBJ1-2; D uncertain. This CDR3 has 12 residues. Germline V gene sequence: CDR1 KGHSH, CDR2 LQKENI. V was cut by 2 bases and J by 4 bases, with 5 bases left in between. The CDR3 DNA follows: TGTGCCAGCTCACCAGGGATCTATGGCTACACCTTC. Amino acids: CASSPGIYGYTF.

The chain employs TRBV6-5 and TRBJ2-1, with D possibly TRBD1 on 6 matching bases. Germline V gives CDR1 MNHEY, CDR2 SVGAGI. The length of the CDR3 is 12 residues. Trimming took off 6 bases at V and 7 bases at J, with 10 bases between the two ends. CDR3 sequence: CASSTQGNEQFF. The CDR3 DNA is TGTGCCAGCAGCACACAGGGAAATGAGCAGTTCTTC.

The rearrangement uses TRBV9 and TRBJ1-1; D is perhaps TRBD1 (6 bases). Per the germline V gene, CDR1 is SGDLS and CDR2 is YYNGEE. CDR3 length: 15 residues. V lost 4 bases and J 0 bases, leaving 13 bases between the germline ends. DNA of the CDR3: TGTGCCAGCAGCCCCGAACAGGGCATGAACACTGAAGCTTTCTTT. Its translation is CASSPEQGMNTEAFF.

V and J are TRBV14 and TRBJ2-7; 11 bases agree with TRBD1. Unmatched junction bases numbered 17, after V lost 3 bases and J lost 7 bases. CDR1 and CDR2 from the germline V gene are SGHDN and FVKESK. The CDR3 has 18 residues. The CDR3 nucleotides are TGTGCCAGCAGCCAGACGTCCGGTGCCGGGACAGGGGGAAAAGAGCAGTACTTC. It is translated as CASSQTSGAGTGGKEQYF. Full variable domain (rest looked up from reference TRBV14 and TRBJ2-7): EAGVTQFPSHSVIEKGQTVTLRCDPISGHDNLYWYRRVMGKEIKFLLHFVKESKQDESGMPNNRFLAERTGGTYSTLKVQPAELEDSGVYFCASSQTSGAGTGGKEQYFGPGTRLTVT.

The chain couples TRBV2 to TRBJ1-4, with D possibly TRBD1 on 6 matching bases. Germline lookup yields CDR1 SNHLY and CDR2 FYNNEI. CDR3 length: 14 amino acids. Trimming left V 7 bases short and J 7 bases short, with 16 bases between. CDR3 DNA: TGTGCCAGCACCGAGGGGGGGGCCGGTGAAAAACTGTTTTTT. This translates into CASTEGGAGEKLFF.

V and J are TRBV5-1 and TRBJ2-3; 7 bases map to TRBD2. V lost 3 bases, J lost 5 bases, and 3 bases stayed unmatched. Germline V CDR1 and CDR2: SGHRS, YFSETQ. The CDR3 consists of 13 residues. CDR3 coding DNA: TGCGCCAGCAGCTCAACTAGCGAAGATACGCAGTATTTT. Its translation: CASSSTSEDTQYF.

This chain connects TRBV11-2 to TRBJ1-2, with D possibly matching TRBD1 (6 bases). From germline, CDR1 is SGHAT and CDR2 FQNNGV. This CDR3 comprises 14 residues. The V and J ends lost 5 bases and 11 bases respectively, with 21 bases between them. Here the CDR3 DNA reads TGTGCCAGCAGCGACTTTCGACAGGACTACCCTTACACCTTC. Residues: CASSDFRQDYPYTF.

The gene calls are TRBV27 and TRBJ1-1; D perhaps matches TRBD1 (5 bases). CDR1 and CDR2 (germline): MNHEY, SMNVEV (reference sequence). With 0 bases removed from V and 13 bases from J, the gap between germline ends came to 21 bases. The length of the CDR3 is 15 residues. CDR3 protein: CASSLSQGFVLKLFF. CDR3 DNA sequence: TGTGCCAGCAGTTTATCGCAGGGTTTTGTCCTGAAGCTTTTCTTT.

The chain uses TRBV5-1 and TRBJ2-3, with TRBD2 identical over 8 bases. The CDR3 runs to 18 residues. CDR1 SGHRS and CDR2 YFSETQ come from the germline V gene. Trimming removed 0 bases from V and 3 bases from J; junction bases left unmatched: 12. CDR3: CASSLDPRQRELTDTQYF. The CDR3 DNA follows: TGCGCCAGCAGCTTGGATCCCCGACAGCGGGAGCTAACAGATACGCAGTATTTT.

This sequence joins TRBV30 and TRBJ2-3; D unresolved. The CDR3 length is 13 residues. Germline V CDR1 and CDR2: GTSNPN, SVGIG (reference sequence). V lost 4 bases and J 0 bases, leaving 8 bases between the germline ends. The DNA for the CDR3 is TGTGCCTGGAAACACTCTAGCACAGATACGCAGTATTTT. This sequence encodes CAWKHSSTDTQYF. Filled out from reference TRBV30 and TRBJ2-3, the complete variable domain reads SQTIHQWPATLVQPVGSPLSLECTVEGTSNPNLYWYRQAAGRGLQLLFYSVGIGQISSEVPQNLSASRPQDRQFILSSKKLLLSDSGFYLCAWKHSSTDTQYFGPGTRLTVL.

The CDR3 region has the DNA TGTGCCAGCAGCACCCGGGGGGGTAGCTCCTACGAGCAGTACTTC. Residues: CASSTRGGSSYEQYF. This chain uses TRBV9 with TRBJ2-7; 8 bases line up with TRBD2. V lost 4 bases to trimming and J lost 0 bases; unmatched junction nucleotides: 6. Germline V lookup: CDR1 SGDLS, CDR2 YYNGEE. This CDR3 region has 15 residues.

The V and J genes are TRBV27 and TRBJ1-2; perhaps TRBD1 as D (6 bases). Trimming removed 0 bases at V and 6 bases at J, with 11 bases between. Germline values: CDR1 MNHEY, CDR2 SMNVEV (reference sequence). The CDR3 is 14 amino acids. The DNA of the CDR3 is TGTGCCAGCAGTTTATCCGGGGGGCACGATGGCTACACCTTC. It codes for CASSLSGGHDGYTF.

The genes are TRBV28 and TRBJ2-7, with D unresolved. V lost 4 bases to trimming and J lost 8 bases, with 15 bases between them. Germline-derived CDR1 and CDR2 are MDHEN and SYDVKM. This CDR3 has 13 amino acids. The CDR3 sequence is CASSSHGIPQQYF. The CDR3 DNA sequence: TGTGCCAGCAGTTCTCACGGAATCCCTCAGCAGTACTTC.

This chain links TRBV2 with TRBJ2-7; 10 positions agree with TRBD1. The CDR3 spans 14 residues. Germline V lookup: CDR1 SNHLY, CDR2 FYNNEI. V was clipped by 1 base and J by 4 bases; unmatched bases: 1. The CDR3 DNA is TGTGCCAGCAGTGAAGGGGGACAGGGGTACGAGCAGTACTTC. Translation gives CASSEGGQGYEQYF. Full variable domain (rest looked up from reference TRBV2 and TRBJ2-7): EPEVTQTPSHQVTQMGQEVILRCVPISNHLYFYWYRQILGQKVEFLVSFYNNEISEKSEIFDDQFSVERPDGSNFTLKIRSTKLEDSAMYFCASSEGGQGYEQYFGPGTRLTVT.